This is a list of T cell receptor beta chains from one sample in a study of cytomegalovirus exposure and HLA in healthy donors. TCRdb keeps only in-frame clones here, not all; method: immunoSEQ multiplex PCR. The sample holds roughly 200,000 clones, just over 75% seen once. Sequences were obtained from PBMCs. These receptors originate from a man aged 25 to 40 in good health and CMV-seronegative. Each CDR3 is given with its conserved first and last residue. The D gene is left open where the match is weak. Not every row has a clone size; where given, it reads once, few, many or a size class.

>.|TRBV9|.|TRBJ1-1
CASSPGGYRGEAFF
TGTGCCAGCAGCCCAGGCGGCTATAGGGGTGAAGCTTTCTTT
>few|TRBV29-1|.|TRBJ2-3
CSATSGTYRTDTQYF
TGCAGCGCGACTTCCGGGACTTACCGCACAGATACGCAGTATTTT
>.|TRBV7-6|.|TRBJ2-7
CASSLGGVSYEQYF
TGTGCCAGCAGCTTGGGGGGAGTCTCCTACGAGCAGTACTTC
>.|TRBV29-1|TRBD2|TRBJ2-3
CSVDTSGTDTQYF
TGCAGCGTTGACACTAGCGGCACAGATACGCAGTATTTT
>once|TRBV9|.|TRBJ2-1
CASSVARGSSYNEQFF
TGTGCCAGCAGCGTAGCTAGAGGAAGCTCCTACAATGAGCAGTTCTTC
>.|TRBV5-4|.|TRBJ2-1
CASSHRTNYNEQFF
TGTGCCAGCAGCCACCGAACAAACTACAATGAGCAGTTCTTC
>.|TRBV10-1|TRBD1|TRBJ2-7
CASSFLDRGRYEQYF
TGCGCCAGCAGTTTCTTGGACAGGGGAAGGTACGAGCAGTACTTC
>.|TRBV27|TRBD2|TRBJ2-7
CASSEAGTSYEQYF
TGTGCCAGCAGTGAGGCCGGGACTAGCTACGAGCAGTACTTC
>.|TRBV25-1|.|TRBJ2-7
CASSEYGTPSYEQYF
TGTGCCAGCAGTGAGTACGGGACACCATCCTACGAGCAGTACTTC
>.|TRBV6-4|.|TRBJ2-3
CASSDDGGDTQYF
TGTGCCAGCAGTGACGACGGCGGAGATACGCAGTATTTT
>.|TRBV5-1|TRBD1|TRBJ2-7
CASSPRGRGSFYEQYF
TGCGCCAGCAGCCCCCGGGGCAGGGGGAGCTTCTACGAGCAGTACTTC
>.|TRBV6-5|TRBD1|TRBJ1-1
CASSCRQGYTEAFF
TGTGCCAGCAGTTGCCGACAGGGGTACACTGAAGCTTTCTTT
>.|TRBV6-1|.|TRBJ2-5
CASSETRGQETQYF
TGTGCCAGCAGTGAAACCCGGGGACAAGAGACCCAGTACTTC
>few|TRBV6-5|.|TRBJ1-1
CASSRRVETEAFF
TGTGCCAGCAGTCGGCGGGTGGAAACTGAAGCTTTCTTT
>.|TRBV4-1|TRBD2|TRBJ2-1
CASSPLAETYNEQFF
TGCGCCAGCAGCCCACTAGCGGAGACCTACAATGAGCAGTTCTTC
>.|TRBV29-1|.|TRBJ2-7
CSVVQSVYEQYF
TGCAGCGTTGTGCAGTCCGTTTACGAGCAGTACTTC
>.|TRBV11-2|TRBD1|TRBJ1-2
CASSPSSGQLNYGYTF
TGTGCCAGCAGCCCATCCTCGGGACAGCTGAACTATGGCTACACCTTC
>.|TRBV2|TRBD2|TRBJ2-3
CASLPGLAGDTQYF
TGTGCCAGCCTTCCGGGACTAGCAGGAGATACGCAGTATTTT
>.|TRBV5-1|.|TRBJ2-2
CASTSTYWDTHTGELFF
TGCGCCAGCACCTCGACATATTGGGACACCCACACCGGGGAGCTGTTTTTT
>.|TRBV10-3|.|TRBJ1-2
CAISELNRDYGYTF
TGTGCCATCAGTGAATTAAACAGGGACTACGGCTACACCTTC
>.|TRBV9|.|TRBJ2-5
CASSVWHDQETQYF
TGTGCCAGCAGCGTATGGCACGACCAAGAGACCCAGTACTTC
>.|TRBV11-1|TRBD1|TRBJ1-1
CASRPTGVGTEAFF
TGTGCCAGCAGACCAACAGGGGTTGGCACTGAAGCTTTCTTT
>.|TRBV9|TRBD1|TRBJ2-2
CASSDWTGTGELFF
TGTGCCAGCAGCGATTGGACAGGGACCGGGGAGCTGTTTTTT
>.|TRBV19|.|TRBJ1-2
CASSSGDGVGGRGYTF
TGTGCCAGTAGTTCGGGGGACGGCGTTGGTGGGAGAGGCTACACCTTC
>.|TRBV25-1|TRBD2|TRBJ2-1
CASSGTSGWGPNYNEQFF
TGTGCCAGCAGTGGGACTAGCGGGTGGGGTCCTAACTACAATGAGCAGTTCTTC
>.|TRBV10-3|.|TRBJ1-1
CAISESPRGRRTEAFF
TGTGCCATCAGTGAGTCGCCGCGGGGGCGTCGGACTGAAGCTTTCTTT
>.|TRBV5-1|.|TRBJ2-2
CASSFSGTNTGELFF
TGCGCCAGCAGCTTCTCCGGGACTAACACCGGGGAGCTGTTTTTT
>.|TRBV6-6|TRBD1|TRBJ1-5
CASSRDSKNQPQHF
TGTGCCAGCAGTCGGGACAGCAAGAATCAGCCCCAGCATTTT
>once|TRBV18|.|TRBJ1-4
CASSPRQDEKLFF
TGTGCCAGCTCACCGCGACAGGATGAAAAACTGTTTTTT
>.|TRBV5-6|.|TRBJ1-5
CASSLGGGPSQPQHF
TGTGCCAGCAGCTTGGGAGGGGGACCGAGCCAGCCCCAGCATTTT
>.|TRBV19|TRBD1|TRBJ1-2
CASRRDRDYGYTF
TGTGCCAGTAGGAGGGACAGAGACTATGGCTACACCTTC
>once|TRBV7-9|TRBD1|TRBJ1-5
CASSSWTGSNQPQHF
TGTGCCAGCAGCTCCTGGACAGGGAGCAATCAGCCCCAGCATTTT
>few|TRBV2|TRBD1|TRBJ2-7
CASKGTGGYEQYF
TGTGCCAGTAAAGGGACAGGGGGCTACGAGCAGTACTTC
>.|TRBV28|.|TRBJ2-7
CASSSPSAYEQYF
TGTGCCAGCAGTTCCCCCAGCGCCTACGAGCAGTACTTC
>.|TRBV5-1|.|TRBJ2-2
CASSFIGSKTGELFF
TGCGCCAGCAGCTTCATCGGGAGCAAGACCGGGGAGCTGTTTTTT
>.|TRBV27|TRBD1|TRBJ2-3
CASRGQGGWDTQYF
TGTGCCAGCAGGGGACAGGGAGGATGGGATACGCAGTATTTT
>.|TRBV10-2|.|TRBJ2-1
CASNTYNEQFF
TGCGCCAGCAACACCTACAATGAGCAGTTCTTC
>few|TRBV19|TRBD1|TRBJ2-2
CASSSRTQGPGTGELFF
TGTGCCAGTAGTAGCAGAACACAGGGGCCAGGGACCGGGGAGCTGTTTTTT
>.|TRBV9|.|TRBJ2-3
CASSLGAPRHTDTQYF
TGTGCCAGCAGCCTAGGGGCCCCCAGACACACAGATACGCAGTATTTT
>.|TRBV7-3|.|TRBJ1-2
CASSLTHTVYGYTF
TGTGCCAGCAGCTTAACACATACAGTCTATGGCTACACCTTC
>.|TRBV19|.|TRBJ1-1
CASSRRNSNTEAFF
TGTGCCAGTAGTAGGCGGAATTCCAACACCGAAGCTTTCTTT
>.|TRBV5-1|TRBD2|TRBJ2-3
CASSLKLAGTDTQYF
TGCGCCAGCAGCTTGAAGCTAGCGGGCACAGATACGCAGTATTTT
>.|TRBV5-8|.|TRBJ1-5
CASSQGQVYSNQPQHF
TGTGCCAGCAGTCAGGGGCAGGTTTATAGCAATCAGCCCCAGCATTTT
>.|TRBV29-1|TRBD2|TRBJ2-1
CSVVPSGRYNEQFF
TGCAGCGTTGTGCCTAGCGGGCGTTACAATGAGCAGTTCTTC
>.|TRBV27|.|TRBJ2-7
CASRSSSALLPYEQYF
TGTGCCAGCAGGAGTTCCTCCGCCCTCTTACCCTACGAGCAGTACTTC
>few|TRBV28|.|TRBJ2-7
CASSFRGLAEQYF
TGTGCCAGCAGTTTCAGGGGTCTTGCGGAGCAGTACTTC
>.|TRBV19|.|TRBJ1-4
CASSMSYRINEKLFF
TGTGCCAGTAGTATGTCATACAGGATAAATGAAAAACTGTTTTTT
>.|TRBV29-1|TRBD2|TRBJ2-3
CSVGAGADTQYF
TGCAGCGTTGGAGCGGGAGCAGATACGCAGTATTTT